This T cell receptor (beta chain) is from a study of CD8+CD57+ T cells in acquired aplastic anemia. Study-wide results and limits: Simpson's diversity of CD8+ cells was not significantly different in patients compared with controls. Common to patients and controls were twenty-nine CD8+ CDR3 sequences.

TCR beta VDJ and CDR3 profiling used genomic DNA as template. TCRdb re-derived calls from the reads in MiXCR, one entry per CDR3 protein. This repertoire shows approximately 150,000 distinct CDR3 sequences, 47% found once; its top ten account for more than 1%. This clonotype has only a few counts. Antigen specificity is unknown. A read error may explain this, as a much larger clone is one base away. This CDR3 has 15 amino acids. Trimming left V 1 base short and J 7 bases short, with 17 bases between. The germline V gene has CDR1 SNHLY and CDR2 FYNNEI. CD8+CD57+ cell expansion had been shown by flow cytometry in patients chosen for sequencing. A severe acquired aplastic anemia diagnosis applied to all patients. Patient blood was sampled before any therapy had been received.

The chain joins TRBV2 to TRBJ2-7, with D unresolved. The sequencing input was sorted CD4+, CD8+, or CD8+CD57+ T cells (not recorded which) from PBMCs. The sequence derives from a human donor with aplastic anemia. CDR3 sequence: CASSEVRVLTREQYF. CDR3 coding DNA: TGTGCCAGCAGTGAAGTAAGGGTTCTAACGCGGGAGCAGTACTTC.